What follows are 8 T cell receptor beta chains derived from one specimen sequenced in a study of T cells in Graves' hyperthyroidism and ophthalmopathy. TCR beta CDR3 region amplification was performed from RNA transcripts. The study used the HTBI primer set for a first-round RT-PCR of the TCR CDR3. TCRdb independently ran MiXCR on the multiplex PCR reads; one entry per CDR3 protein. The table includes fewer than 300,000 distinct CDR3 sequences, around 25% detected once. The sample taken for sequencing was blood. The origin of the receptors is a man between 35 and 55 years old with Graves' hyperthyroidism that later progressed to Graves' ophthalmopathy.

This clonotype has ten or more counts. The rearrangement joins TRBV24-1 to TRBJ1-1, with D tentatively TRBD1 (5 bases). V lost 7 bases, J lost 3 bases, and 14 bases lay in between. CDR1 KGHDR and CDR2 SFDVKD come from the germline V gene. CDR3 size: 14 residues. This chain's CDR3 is CATRPGGSYTEAFF. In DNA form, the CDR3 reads TGTGCCACCAGGCCCGGGGGGTCCTACACTGAAGCTTTCTTT.

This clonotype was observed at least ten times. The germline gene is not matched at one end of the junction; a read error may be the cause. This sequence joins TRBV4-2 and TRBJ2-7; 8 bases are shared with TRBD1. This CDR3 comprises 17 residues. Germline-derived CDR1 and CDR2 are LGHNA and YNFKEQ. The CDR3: CASSQVTPGQEFHDQYF. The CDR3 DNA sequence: TGTGCCAGCAGCCAAGTAACCCCGGGACAGGAGTTCCACGACCAGTACTTC.

Here the CDR3 reads CASSLAPSSYGYTF. The CDR3, as DNA: TGTGCCAGCAGCTTAGCTCCGAGCAGCTATGGCTACACCTTC. The chain is built from TRBV11-2 and TRBJ1-2, with D hard to call. Per germline, CDR1 SGHAT and CDR2 FQNNGV. V dropped 1 base and J dropped 4 bases, with 10 bases sitting between them. The CDR3 length is 14 residues.

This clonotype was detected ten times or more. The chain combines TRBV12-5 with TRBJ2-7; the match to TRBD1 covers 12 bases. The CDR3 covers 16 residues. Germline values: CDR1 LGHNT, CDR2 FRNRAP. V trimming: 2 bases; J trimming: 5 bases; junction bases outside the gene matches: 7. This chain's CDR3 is CASGLPSGQGANEQYF. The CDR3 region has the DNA TGTGCTAGTGGTTTGCCTTCGGGACAGGGGGCTAACGAGCAGTACTTC.

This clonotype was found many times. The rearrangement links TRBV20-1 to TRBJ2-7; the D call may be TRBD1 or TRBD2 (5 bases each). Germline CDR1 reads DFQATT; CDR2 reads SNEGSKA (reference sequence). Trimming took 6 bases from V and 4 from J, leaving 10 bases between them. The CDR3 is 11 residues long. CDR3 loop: CSATGRYEQYF. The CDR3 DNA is TGCAGTGCAACGGGGCGGTACGAGCAGTACTTC.

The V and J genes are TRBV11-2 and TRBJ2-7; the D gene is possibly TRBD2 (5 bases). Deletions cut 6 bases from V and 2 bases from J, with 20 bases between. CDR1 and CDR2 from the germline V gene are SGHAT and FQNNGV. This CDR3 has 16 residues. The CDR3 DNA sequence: TGTGCCAGCAGTTTCAAACTTAGCGCCGGGACCTACGAGCAGTACTTC. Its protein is CASSFKLSAGTYEQYF.

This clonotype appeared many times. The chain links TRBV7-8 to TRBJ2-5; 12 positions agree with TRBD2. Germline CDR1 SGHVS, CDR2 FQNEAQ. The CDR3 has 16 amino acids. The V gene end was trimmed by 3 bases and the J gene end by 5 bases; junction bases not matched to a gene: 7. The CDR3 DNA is TGTGCCAGCAGCTTTAAACTAGCGGGAGGACGCGAGACCCAGTACTTC. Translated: CASSFKLAGGRETQYF.

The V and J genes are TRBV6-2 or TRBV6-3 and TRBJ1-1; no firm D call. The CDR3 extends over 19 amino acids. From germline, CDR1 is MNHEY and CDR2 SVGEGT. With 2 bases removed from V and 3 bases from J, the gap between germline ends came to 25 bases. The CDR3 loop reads CASSYTREALGYGDTEAFF. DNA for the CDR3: TGTGCCAGCAGTTACACAAGGGAGGCACTTGGGTATGGCGACACTGAAGCTTTCTTT.